A selection of T cell receptor beta chains follows, all from one sample in a study of shared clonotypes between healthy human individuals. Sequencing used immunoSEQ multiplex PCR; TCRdb keeps in-frame clones, though not all of them. Of fewer than 3 million clones listed, just under 95% are singletons. Material: naive CD4+ T cells from PBMCs. The receptors derive from a man younger than 35 in good health. Some clones in this sample may be carry-over from other donors' samples. The CDR3 runs from the conserved cysteine through the conserved F or W. The D gene is left open where the match is weak. Clone size is stated in some rows and not others, as once, few, many or a class when expanded.

clone size: -
D gene: TRBD1
V gene: TRBV7-9
J gene: TRBJ2-5
CDR3 DNA: TGTGCCAGCAAAAGGGGCAGGGGGCTTGAAGAGACCCAGTACTTC
CDR3 protein: CASKRGRGLEETQYF

clone size: -
D gene: -
V gene: TRBV19
J gene: TRBJ2-1
CDR3 DNA: TGTGCCAGTAGTGGAGATGTGGGCTACAATGAGCAGTTCTTC
CDR3 protein: CASSGDVGYNEQFF

clone size: -
D gene: -
V gene: TRBV7-2
J gene: TRBJ2-1
CDR3 DNA: TGTGCCAGCAGCCACCCACCACGTTTCCATGAGCAGTTCTTC
CDR3 protein: CASSHPPRFHEQFF

clone size: -
D gene: -
V gene: TRBV4-3
J gene: TRBJ2-1
CDR3 DNA: TGCGCCAGCAGCCAAGTGTTCAGGGGATACAATGAGCAGTTCTTC
CDR3 protein: CASSQVFRGYNEQFF

clone size: -
D gene: TRBD2
V gene: TRBV9
J gene: TRBJ2-3
CDR3 DNA: TGTGCCAGCAGCTTCGGGACTAGCGGGATGGGGGGTACGCAGTATTTT
CDR3 protein: CASSFGTSGMGGTQYF

clone size: -
D gene: -
V gene: TRBV5-1
J gene: TRBJ2-7
CDR3 DNA: TGCGCCAGCAGCTTCCAGGGGCCCTCCTACGAGCAGTACTTC
CDR3 protein: CASSFQGPSYEQYF

clone size: -
D gene: -
V gene: TRBV28
J gene: TRBJ1-1
CDR3 DNA: TGTGCCAGCAGATCACAGGGTCGAGCTTTCTTT
CDR3 protein: CASRSQGRAFF

clone size: once
D gene: -
V gene: TRBV28
J gene: TRBJ2-7
CDR3 DNA: TGTGCCAGCAGTCCACCCGGCTTGCCGCAGTACTTC
CDR3 protein: CASSPPGLPQYF

clone size: -
D gene: TRBD1
V gene: TRBV2
J gene: TRBJ1-1
CDR3 DNA: TGTGCCAGCAGACCCAGGGGGCATACTGAAGCTTTCTTT
CDR3 protein: CASRPRGHTEAFF

clone size: -
D gene: TRBD1
V gene: TRBV15
J gene: TRBJ1-1
CDR3 DNA: TGTGCCACCAGCAGAGATCACCGGACAGGGGCCTGGGCTGAAGCTTTCTTT
CDR3 protein: CATSRDHRTGAWAEAFF

clone size: -
D gene: -
V gene: TRBV27
J gene: TRBJ2-5
CDR3 DNA: TGTGCCAGCAGTTTTCTAGGGCGGGAGACCCAGTACTTC
CDR3 protein: CASSFLGRETQYF

clone size: -
D gene: TRBD2
V gene: TRBV30
J gene: TRBJ2-3
CDR3 DNA: TGTGCCTGGAGTGTCAGCGGGAGGGTGGATACGCAGTATTTT
CDR3 protein: CAWSVSGRVDTQYF

clone size: -
D gene: -
V gene: TRBV12-1
J gene: TRBJ2-1
CDR3 DNA: TGTGCCAGCAGCTTTGGCACTAGCGGGAGGGCCCTACTCGGTGAGCAGTTCTTC
CDR3 protein: CASSFGTSGRALLGEQFF

clone size: -
D gene: -
V gene: TRBV5-1
J gene: TRBJ2-5
CDR3 DNA: TGCGCCAGCAGCGAGGGACAAGAGACCCAGTACTTC
CDR3 protein: CASSEGQETQYF

clone size: -
D gene: TRBD1
V gene: TRBV27
J gene: TRBJ1-2
CDR3 DNA: TGTGCCAGCAGTTTATGGTCCGGAGGGGGCAGTGGCTACACCTTC
CDR3 protein: CASSLWSGGGSGYTF

clone size: -
D gene: TRBD1
V gene: TRBV2
J gene: TRBJ1-6
CDR3 DNA: TGTGCCACCAGGGACAGGGTTGGAAATTCACCCCTCCACTTT
CDR3 protein: CATRDRVGNSPLHF

clone size: -
D gene: -
V gene: TRBV5-1
J gene: TRBJ2-7
CDR3 DNA: TGCGCCAGCAGCAGGGTGGAGGGCTCCTACGAGCAGTACTTC
CDR3 protein: CASSRVEGSYEQYF

clone size: -
D gene: TRBD1
V gene: TRBV19
J gene: TRBJ1-3
CDR3 DNA: TGTGCCAGTAGCAGGGACAGGATTACTGGAAACACCATATATTTT
CDR3 protein: CASSRDRITGNTIYF

clone size: -
D gene: TRBD2
V gene: TRBV5-1
J gene: TRBJ2-3
CDR3 DNA: TGCGCCAGCAGCTTGGGGACTAGCGGGATTGGTCTGACAGATACGCAGTATTTT
CDR3 protein: CASSLGTSGIGLTDTQYF

clone size: -
D gene: TRBD2
V gene: TRBV28
J gene: TRBJ2-1
CDR3 DNA: TGTGCCAGCAGTGGGACTAGCGGTTACTCCTACAATGAGCAGTTCTTC
CDR3 protein: CASSGTSGYSYNEQFF

clone size: -
D gene: TRBD1
V gene: TRBV30
J gene: TRBJ1-2
CDR3 DNA: TGTGCCAGCATAAGGACAGGAGACTATGGCTACACCTTC
CDR3 protein: CASIRTGDYGYTF

clone size: -
D gene: TRBD1
V gene: TRBV7-8
J gene: TRBJ1-6
CDR3 DNA: TGTGCCAGCAGCTTGGGACAGGATAATTCACCCCTCCACTTT
CDR3 protein: CASSLGQDNSPLHF

clone size: -
D gene: -
V gene: TRBV11-2
J gene: TRBJ1-2
CDR3 DNA: TGTGCCAGCAGCTTACAGGGGTTTTATGGCTACACCTTC
CDR3 protein: CASSLQGFYGYTF